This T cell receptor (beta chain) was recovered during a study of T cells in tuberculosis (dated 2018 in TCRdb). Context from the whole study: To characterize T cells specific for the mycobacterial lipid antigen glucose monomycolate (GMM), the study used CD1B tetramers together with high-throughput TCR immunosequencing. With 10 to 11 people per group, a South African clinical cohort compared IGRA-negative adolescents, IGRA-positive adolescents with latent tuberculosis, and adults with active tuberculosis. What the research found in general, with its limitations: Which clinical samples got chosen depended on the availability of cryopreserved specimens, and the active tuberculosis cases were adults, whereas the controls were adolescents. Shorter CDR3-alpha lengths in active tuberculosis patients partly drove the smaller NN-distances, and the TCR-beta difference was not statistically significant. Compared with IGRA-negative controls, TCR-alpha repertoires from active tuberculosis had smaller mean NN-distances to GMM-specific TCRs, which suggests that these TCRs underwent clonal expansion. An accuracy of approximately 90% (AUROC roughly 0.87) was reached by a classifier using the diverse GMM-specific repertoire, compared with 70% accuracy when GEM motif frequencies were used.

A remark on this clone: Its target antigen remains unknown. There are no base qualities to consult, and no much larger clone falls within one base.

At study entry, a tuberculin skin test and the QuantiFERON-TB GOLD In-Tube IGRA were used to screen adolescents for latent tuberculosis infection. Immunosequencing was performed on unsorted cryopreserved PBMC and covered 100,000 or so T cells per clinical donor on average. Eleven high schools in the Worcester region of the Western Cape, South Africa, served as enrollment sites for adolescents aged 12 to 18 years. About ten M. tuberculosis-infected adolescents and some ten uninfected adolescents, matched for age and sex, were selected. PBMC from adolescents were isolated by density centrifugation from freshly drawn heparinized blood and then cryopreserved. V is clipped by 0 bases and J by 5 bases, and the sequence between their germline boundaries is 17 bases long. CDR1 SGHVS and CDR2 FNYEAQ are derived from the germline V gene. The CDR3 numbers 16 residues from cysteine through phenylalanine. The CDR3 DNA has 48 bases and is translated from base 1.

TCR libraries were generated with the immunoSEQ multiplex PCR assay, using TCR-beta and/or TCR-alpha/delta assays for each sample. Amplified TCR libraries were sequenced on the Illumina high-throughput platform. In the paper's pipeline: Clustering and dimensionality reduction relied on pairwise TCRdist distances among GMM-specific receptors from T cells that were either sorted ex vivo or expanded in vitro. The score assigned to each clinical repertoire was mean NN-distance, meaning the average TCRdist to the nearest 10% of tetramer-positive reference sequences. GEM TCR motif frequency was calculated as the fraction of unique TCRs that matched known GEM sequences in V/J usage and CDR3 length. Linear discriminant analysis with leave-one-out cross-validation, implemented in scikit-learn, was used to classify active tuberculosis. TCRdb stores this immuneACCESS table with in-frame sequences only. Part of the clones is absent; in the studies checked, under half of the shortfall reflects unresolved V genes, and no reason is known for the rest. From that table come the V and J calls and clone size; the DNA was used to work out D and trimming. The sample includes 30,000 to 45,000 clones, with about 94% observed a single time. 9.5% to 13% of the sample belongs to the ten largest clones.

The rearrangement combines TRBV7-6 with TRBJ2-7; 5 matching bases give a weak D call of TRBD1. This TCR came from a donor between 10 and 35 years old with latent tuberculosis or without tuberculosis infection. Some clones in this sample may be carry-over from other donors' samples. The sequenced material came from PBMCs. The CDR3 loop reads CASSLASSGSVHEQYF. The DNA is TGTGCCAGCAGCTTAGCAAGCTCAGGGTCGGTCCACGAGCAGTACTTC.